One T cell receptor (beta chain) is described in this entry. V was shortened by 0 bases and J by 5 bases, with 12 bases between the two germline ends. This CDR3 has 14 residues. From germline, CDR1 is SGHDT and CDR2 YYEEEE. The sample comes from a study of shared clonotypes between healthy human individuals. Naive CD8 populations comprised CD45RO-negative cells positively selected for CCR7, excluding terminally differentiated effector memory CD45RA+ cells. This table comes from immunoSEQ multiplex PCR, and its TCRdb copy is limited to in-frame clones, with some not included. The sample holds millions of clones; under 95% are singletons and the top ten take around 1.7%.

The receptor was isolated from a man between 18 and 29 years old in good health. Some clones in this sample may be carry-over from other donors' samples. Sequencing was done on a sample of naive CD8+ T cells from PBMCs. This chain connects TRBV5-6 to TRBJ2-7; D might be TRBD1 (5 bases). The CDR3 region has the DNA TGTGCCAGCAGCTTGGTGGCAGGGCGCAACGAGCAGTACTTC. This codes for CASSLVAGRNEQYF.